A selection of T cell receptor beta chains follows, all from one sample in a study of regulatory T cells in long-lasting Graves disease. One entry per CDR3 protein results from TCRdb running MiXCR on the multiplex PCR reads. The data show 350,000 to 450,000 distinct CDR3 sequences, approximately 16% seen once. The sample was also linked to a second study, of T cells in Graves' hyperthyroidism and ophthalmopathy.

Source: peripheral blood mononuclear cells (PBMCs), taken at new diagnosis, from a patient treated with antithyroid drugs. These receptors were obtained from a man between 35 and 55 years old with Graves disease. Each CDR3 is given with its conserved first and last residue. A D gene is named only where the DNA matches it firmly. Clone size, where shown, is once, few, many, or a class for clones that have expanded.

TRBV6-1,TRBJ2-2,.,many,TGTGCCAGCATGTCGAGACTAAACACCGGGGAGCTGTTTTTT,CASMSRLNTGELFF
TRBV7-7,TRBJ2-3,TRBD2,few,TGTGCTAGCAGCTTAGAACCAGCGGGGGGGCCGGATACGCAGTATTTT,CASSLEPAGGPDTQYF
TRBV4-1,TRBJ1-1,.,many,TGCGCCAGCAGCCAAGCTGCGAACACTGAAGCTTTCTTT,CASSQAANTEAFF
TRBV24-1,TRBJ1-6,TRBD1,few,TGTGCCACCAGTGATTTCTTCCGGACAGGGGGCCTCTATAATTCACCCCTCCACTTT,CATSDFFRTGGLYNSPLHF
TRBV28,TRBJ2-7,.,many,TGTGCCAGCAGTAACCGCGGACAGTTATACGAGCAGTACTTC,CASSNRGQLYEQYF
TRBV11-2,TRBJ2-7,.,few,TGTGCCAGCAGCTCCCAGCGGGAGCAGTACTTC,CASSSQREQYF
TRBV24-1,TRBJ2-5,.,many,TGTGCCACCAGTGATTTTGGTGCGGGGACCCAGTACTTC,CATSDFGAGTQYF
TRBV6-1,TRBJ1-1,.,many,TGTGCCAGCACCTTCCTATCCTGGCGGGACCTGAACACTGAAGCTTTCTTT,CASTFLSWRDLNTEAFF
TRBV7-9,TRBJ2-7,.,many,TGTGCCAGCACCCTGACAGGCTACGAGCAGTACTTC,CASTLTGYEQYF
TRBV14,TRBJ2-3,TRBD2,.,TGTGCCAGCAGCCAAGTGGTCCAGCGGGGGAGCACAGATACGCAGTATTTT,CASSQVVQRGSTDTQYF
TRBV27,TRBJ2-2,.,many,TGTGCCAGCAGATGGACCACGGGCGGGGAGCTGTTTTTT,CASRWTTGGELFF
TRBV5-1,TRBJ2-5,TRBD2,many,TGTGCCAGCAGTCGACTAGCGGGGGGGCAAGAGACCCAGTACTTC,CASSRLAGGQETQYF
TRBV14,TRBJ2-3,.,many,TGTGCCAGCAGCCAAGTCCCAGGGGCCCCAGATACGCAGTATTTT,CASSQVPGAPDTQYF
TRBV11-1,TRBJ2-5,TRBD1,many,TGTGCCAGCAGCTGGGACAGGTACCAAGAGACCCAGTACTTC,CASSWDRYQETQYF
TRBV12-3/TRBV12-4,TRBJ1-3,.,many,TGTGCCAGCAGCGCGGGACCTGGAAACACCATATATTTT,CASSAGPGNTIYF
TRBV20-1,TRBJ1-5,.,.,TGCAGTGCTAGCCGGGGGCGGTTGGATCAGCCCCAGCATTTT,CSASRGRLDQPQHF
TRBV7-2,TRBJ2-1,TRBD2,few,TGTGCCAGCAGCTCCCACAGACTAGCCGATGAGCAGTTCTTC,CASSSHRLADEQFF
TRBV6-2/TRBV6-3,TRBJ1-5,.,many,TGTGCCAGCAGTTATATGCCGGGCCAGCCCCAGCATTTT,CASSYMPGQPQHF
TRBV11-2,TRBJ2-5,TRBD2,many,TGTGCCAGCAGCTTAGGAATTAGCGGGGGGGCTCGGGAGACCCAGTACTTC,CASSLGISGGARETQYF
TRBV9,TRBJ2-5,TRBD2,.,TGTGCCAGCAACCGGGCGGGGGGCCAGGGAGAGACCCAGTACTTC,CASNRAGGQGETQYF
TRBV12-3/TRBV12-4,TRBJ2-7,TRBD2,many,TGTGCCAGCAGTGTGACTAGCGGGCCATTAGCCTACGAGCAGTACTTC,CASSVTSGPLAYEQYF
TRBV3-1,TRBJ2-1,TRBD2,many,TGTGCCAGCAGCCTTACGGGAGTAGCGGGGCCCCTTTACAATGAGCAGTTCTTC,CASSLTGVAGPLYNEQFF
TRBV20-1,TRBJ2-2,TRBD2,many,TGCAGTGCTTATAGAGCGGGGGAGAACACCGGGGAGCTGTTTTTT,CSAYRAGENTGELFF
TRBV28,TRBJ2-7,.,many,TGTGCCAGCAGTTTACGGACATTAGGCTCCTACGAGCAGTACTTC,CASSLRTLGSYEQYF
TRBV2,TRBJ1-2,.,many,TGTGCCAGCAGTGAAGGGGCAGGCCGTGGCTACACCTTC,CASSEGAGRGYTF
TRBV20-1,TRBJ2-5,TRBD2,many,TGCAGTGCGGGGACTAGCGGGAGGCACCAAGAGACCCAGTACTTC,CSAGTSGRHQETQYF